This T cell receptor beta chain was captured in a study of blood T cell repertoires in COVID-19. The wider study: There were acute and convalescent COVID-19 samples, and they came from the United States, Italy and Spain.

Per germline, CDR1 DFQATT and CDR2 SNEGSKA (reference sequence). There are 11 residues in the CDR3. V was clipped by 5 bases and J by 8 bases, with 12 bases between them. Authors' methods: Quantification of nucleated cells was approximated via reference gene primer amplification. Assay: immunoSEQ multiplex PCR; the TCRdb copy retains only in-frame clones and omits some. V, J and clone size reflect that table, while D and trimming were determined from the DNA. The table lists roughly 380,000 clones, roughly four fifths of them singletons. The sample taken for sequencing was peripheral blood. V gene TRBV20-1 combines with J gene TRBJ1-2; a possible D gene is TRBD1 (6 bases). This receptor was identified in a human donor with acute or convalescent COVID-19. The donor label of this sample is uncertain. The CDR3 protein is CSAGQSPGYTF. In nucleotides, the CDR3 is TGCAGTGCTGGACAGAGTCCGGGCTACACCTTC.